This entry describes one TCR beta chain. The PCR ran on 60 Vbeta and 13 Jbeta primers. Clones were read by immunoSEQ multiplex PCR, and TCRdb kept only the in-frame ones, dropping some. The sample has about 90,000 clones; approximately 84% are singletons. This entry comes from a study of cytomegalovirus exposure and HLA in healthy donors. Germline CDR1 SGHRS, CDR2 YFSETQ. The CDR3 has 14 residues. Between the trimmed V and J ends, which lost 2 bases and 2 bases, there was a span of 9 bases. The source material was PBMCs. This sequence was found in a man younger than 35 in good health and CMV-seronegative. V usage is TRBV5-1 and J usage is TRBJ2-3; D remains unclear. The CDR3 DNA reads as TGCGCCAGCAGCTTACAGAAACACACAGATACGCAGTATTTT. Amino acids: CASSLQKHTDTQYF.